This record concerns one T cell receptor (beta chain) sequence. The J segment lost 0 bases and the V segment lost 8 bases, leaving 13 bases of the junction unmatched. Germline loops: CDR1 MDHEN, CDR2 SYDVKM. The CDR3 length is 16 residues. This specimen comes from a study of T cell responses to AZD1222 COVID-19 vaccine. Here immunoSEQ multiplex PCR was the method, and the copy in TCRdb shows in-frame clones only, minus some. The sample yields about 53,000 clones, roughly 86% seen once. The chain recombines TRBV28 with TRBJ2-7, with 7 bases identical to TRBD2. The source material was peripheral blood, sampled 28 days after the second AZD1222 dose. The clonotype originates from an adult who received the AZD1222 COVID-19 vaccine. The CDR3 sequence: CASRLNGLVGSYEQYF. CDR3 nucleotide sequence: TGTGCCAGCCGCCTGAACGGACTAGTTGGCTCCTACGAGCAGTACTTC. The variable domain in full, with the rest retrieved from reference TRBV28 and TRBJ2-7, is DVKVTQSSRYLVKRTGEKVFLECVQDMDHENMFWYRQDPGLGLRLIYFSYDVKMKEKGDIPEGYSVSREKKERFSLILESASTNQTSMYLCASRLNGLVGSYEQYFGPGTRLTVT.